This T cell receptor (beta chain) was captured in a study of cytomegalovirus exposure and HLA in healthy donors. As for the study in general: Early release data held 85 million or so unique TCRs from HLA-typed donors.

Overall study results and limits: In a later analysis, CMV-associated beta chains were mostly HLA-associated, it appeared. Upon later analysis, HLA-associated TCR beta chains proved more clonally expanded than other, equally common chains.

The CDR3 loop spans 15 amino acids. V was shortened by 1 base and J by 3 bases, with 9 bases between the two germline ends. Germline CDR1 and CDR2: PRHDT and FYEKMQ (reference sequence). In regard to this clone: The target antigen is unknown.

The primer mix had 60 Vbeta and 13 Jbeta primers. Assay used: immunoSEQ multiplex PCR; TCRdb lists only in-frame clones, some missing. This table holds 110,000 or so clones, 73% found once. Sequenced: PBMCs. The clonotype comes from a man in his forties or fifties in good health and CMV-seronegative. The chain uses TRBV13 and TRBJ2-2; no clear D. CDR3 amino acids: CASSLALNYTGELFF. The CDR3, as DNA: TGTGCCAGCAGCTTAGCCCTTAATTACACCGGGGAGCTGTTTTTT.